These 3 T cell receptor beta chains were all obtained from the same sample, sequenced in a study of T-cell reconstitution after alpha-beta-depleted transplantation in children. Unique molecular identifiers featured in how the TCRbeta library was prepared. TCRdb ran MiXCR on the PCR reads and lists one entry per CDR3 protein. The table includes approximately 510,000 distinct CDR3 sequences, approximately 16% detected once. The sample was PBMCs from the stem cell graft donor, taken from the stem cell graft. These receptors were collected from a human donor who donated a stem cell graft to a child with acute lymphoblastic leukemia.

Concerning this clonotype: The junction and the germline gene differ at one end; a read error may be behind it. The J gene is TRBJ1-2, the V gene TRBV4-1; perhaps TRBD1 as D (5 bases). This CDR3 contains 12 residues. Germline assignment: CDR1 MGHRA and CDR2 YSYEKL. The CDR3 is CASSHPGGSSWF. CDR3 bases: TGCGCCAGCAGCCATCCGGGGGGTTCCTCATGGTTC.

The rearrangement links TRBV10-3 to TRBJ1-2, with D perhaps TRBD1 (5 bases). V shed 0 bases and J shed 2 bases, with 10 bases lying between them. The CDR3 totals 15 residues. Germline-derived CDR1 and CDR2 are ENHRY and SYGVKD. The CDR3, as DNA: TGTGCCATCAGTGAGTCAGGAGGGACGAACTATGGCTACACCTTC. This translates into CAISESGGTNYGYTF.

The rearrangement links TRBV29-1 to TRBJ2-5; no firm D call. This CDR3 has 12 amino acids. The germline CDR1 and CDR2 sequences are SQVTM and ANQGSEA. With 5 bases removed from V and 1 base from J, the gap between germline ends came to 8 bases. The CDR3 spells CSVSTAQETQYF. The CDR3 DNA sequence: TGCAGCGTTTCAACAGCCCAAGAGACCCAGTACTTC.